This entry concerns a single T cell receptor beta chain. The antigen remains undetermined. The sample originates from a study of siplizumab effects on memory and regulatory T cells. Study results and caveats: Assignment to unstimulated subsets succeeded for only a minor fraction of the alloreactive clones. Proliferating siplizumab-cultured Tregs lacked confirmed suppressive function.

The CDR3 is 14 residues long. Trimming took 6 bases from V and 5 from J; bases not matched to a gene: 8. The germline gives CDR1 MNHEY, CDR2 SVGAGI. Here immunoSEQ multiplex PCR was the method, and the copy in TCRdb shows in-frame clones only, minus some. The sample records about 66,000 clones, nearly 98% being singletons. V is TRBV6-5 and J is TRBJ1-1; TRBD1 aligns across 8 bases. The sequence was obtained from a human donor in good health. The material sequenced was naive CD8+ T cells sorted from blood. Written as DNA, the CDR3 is TGTGCCAGCAGCCTTGACAGGGGCGGGACTGAAGCTTTCTTT. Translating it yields CASSLDRGGTEAFF.